Below, 21 T cell receptor beta chains from the same sample are listed, as sequenced in a study of T cells in Graves' hyperthyroidism and ophthalmopathy. Amplified regions were TCR beta CDR3 sequences from RNA transcripts. First-round RT-PCR targeting the TCR CDR3 was performed with the HTBI primer set. TCRdb reanalysed the multiplex PCR reads using MiXCR and keeps one entry per CDR3 protein. The data hold about 47,000 distinct CDR3 sequences, with roughly 56% observed a single time. The specimen sequenced was peripheral blood or thyroid tissue (not recorded which). Receptor source: a man between 18 and 29 years old with Graves' hyperthyroidism.

The chain carries TRBV10-3 and TRBJ1-1, with 7 bases aligning to TRBD1. The CDR3 sequence is 14 residues long. Germline trimming cut 7 bases from V and 3 bases from J; bases unmatched to any gene: 8. The germline gives CDR1 ENHRY, CDR2 SYGVKD. CDR3 coding DNA: TGTGCCATCACTGCAGGGGGAAGACACACTGAAGCTTTCTTT. Residues: CAITAGGRHTEAFF.

Many counts were recorded for this clonotype. The genes are TRBV10-3 and TRBJ1-5; 9 positions match TRBD1. The junction had 4 bases not matched to a gene; V was cut back by 8 bases and J by 2 bases. The germline V gene encodes CDR1 ENHRY and CDR2 SYGVKD. CDR3 length: 14 amino acids. The CDR3 DNA sequence: TGTGCCATCGGACAGGGGTTCGGCAATCAGCCCCAGCATTTT. Encoded protein: CAIGQGFGNQPQHF.

This clonotype showed up many times. V and J are TRBV12-3 or TRBV12-4 and TRBJ2-5, with TRBD1 identical over 9 bases. This CDR3 region has 15 residues. With 6 bases clipped from V and 4 bases from J, the junction kept 9 bases outside the gene matches. CDR3 nucleotide sequence: TGTGCCAGCAGCCCCACAGGGGGCCTACGAGAGACCCAGTACTTC. Translated: CASSPTGGLRETQYF.

V and J are TRBV5-1 and TRBJ1-2; 7 bases agree with TRBD1. V was pared by 5 bases and J by 2 bases, with 3 bases of the junction left unmatched. CDR3 size: 13 residues. Germline CDR1 reads SGHRS; CDR2 reads YFSETQ. CDR3 residues: CASSWDRNYGYTF. The CDR3 nucleotides read TGCGCCAGCAGTTGGGACAGAAACTATGGCTACACCTTC.

The chain is built from TRBV2 and TRBJ2-7, with 8 bases that match TRBD1. CDR3 length equals 13 residues. With V trimmed by 3 bases and J by 2 bases, 0 bases remained unmatched. Germline V gene sequence: CDR1 SNHLY, CDR2 FYNNEI. Written as DNA, the CDR3 is TGTGCCAGCAGTGACAGGGGGCCCTACGAGCAGTACTTC. Residues: CASSDRGPYEQYF.

This clonotype was picked up many times. CDR3 nucleotide sequence: TGCAGTGCTAGACCTGGAGGTGGCGGGGAGCTGTTTTTT. Translated, it gives CSARPGGGGELFF. The chain carries TRBV20-1 and TRBJ2-2; D perhaps matches TRBD2 (5 bases). The germline V gene has CDR1 DFQATT and CDR2 SNEGSKA (reference sequence). The CDR3 spans 13 residues. The V and J ends lost 2 bases and 7 bases respectively, with 11 bases between them.

The chain is built from TRBV10-1 and TRBJ1-5; possibly TRBD1 for D (6 bases). Per the germline V gene, CDR1 is WNHNN and CDR2 is SYGVQD (reference sequence). CDR3 length: 13 residues. Trimming removed 4 bases at V and 5 bases at J, with 9 bases between. The CDR3 bases are TGCGCCAGCAGTGCGGACAGTTATCAGCCCCAGCATTTT. This sequence encodes CASSADSYQPQHF.

This clonotype was counted a few times. The chain uses TRBV25-1 and TRBJ1-5; D gene uncertain. CDR1 and CDR2 (germline): MGHDK, SYGVNS. The CDR3 has 15 amino acids. The V end lost 1 base, the J end lost 1 base, and 8 bases lay between the germline ends. CDR3 sequence: CASSESALSNQPQHF. CDR3 DNA sequence: TGTGCCAGCAGTGAATCAGCGTTGAGCAATCAGCCCCAGCATTTT. Variable domain in full (rest from reference TRBV25-1 and TRBJ1-5): EADIYQTPRYLVIGTGKKITLECSQTMGHDKMYWYQQDPGMELHLIHYSYGVNSTEKGDLSSESTVSRIRTEHFPLTLESARPSHTSQYLCASSESALSNQPQHFGDGTRLSIL.

This clonotype has ten or more counts. This rearrangement joins TRBV7-2 to TRBJ1-2, with TRBD1 identical over 10 bases. The CDR3 spans 16 residues. The V and J ends lost 1 base and 4 bases, in that order; junction bases with no gene match: 6. The germline V gene encodes CDR1 SGHTA and CDR2 FQGNSA. The CDR3 reads CASSLEGQGRGYGYTF. The CDR3 DNA reads TGTGCCAGCAGCTTAGAGGGACAGGGGCGAGGCTATGGCTACACCTTC.

V gene TRBV20-1 combines with J gene TRBJ2-7, with D perhaps matching TRBD1 or TRBD2 (5 bases each). The germline gives CDR1 DFQATT, CDR2 SNEGSKA (reference sequence). The CDR3 loop spans 12 amino acids. The V end was cut by 4 bases, the J end by 0 bases, with 7 bases between. This CDR3 is CSATGSSYEQYF. CDR3 DNA sequence: TGCAGTGCTACAGGGAGCTCCTACGAGCAGTACTTC.

The chain joins TRBV6-1 to TRBJ2-7, with 13 bases aligning to TRBD2. Germline V lookup: CDR1 MNHNS, CDR2 SASEGT. The CDR3 loop spans 16 amino acids. Losses at the gene ends were 5 bases for V and 3 bases for J; bases not matched to a gene: 7. The CDR3 loop is CASSHGLAGVFYEQYF. For the CDR3, the DNA is TGTGCCAGCAGTCATGGACTAGCGGGAGTTTTCTACGAGCAGTACTTC.

Sample share makes this clonotype medium-sized. V is TRBV2 and J is TRBJ2-5; D call uncertain. CDR1 and CDR2 (germline): SNHLY, FYNNEI. The germline V and J ends were trimmed by 4 bases and 4 bases, with 7 bases remaining between them. The CDR3 totals 12 residues. As DNA, the CDR3 is TGTGCCAGCAGTGTGTGGGGAGAGACCCAGTACTTC. It is translated as CASSVWGETQYF.

At least ten counts were recorded for this clonotype. The chain uses TRBV7-2 and TRBJ2-5; the match to TRBD2 covers 13 bases. The V gene end was trimmed by 4 bases and the J gene end by 2 bases; junction bases not matched to a gene: 4. The germline gives CDR1 SGHTA, CDR2 FQGNSA. The CDR3 has 16 residues. Written as DNA, the CDR3 is TGTGCCAGCAGCTCAGTACTAGCGGGAGGGCAAGAGACCCAGTACTTC. Its translation is CASSSVLAGGQETQYF.

The sample holds many counts of this clonotype. The V and J genes are TRBV5-1 and TRBJ2-3; D is perhaps TRBD2 (5 bases). This CDR3 is 14 amino acids long. Germline CDR1 SGHRS, CDR2 YFSETQ. The V gene lost 2 bases and the J gene lost 2 bases, with 9 bases spanning the gap. CDR3 nucleotide sequence: TGCGCCAGCAGCTTTTTCCGGGACACAGATACGCAGTATTTT. Translated: CASSFFRDTDTQYF.

The chain uses TRBV24-1 and TRBJ1-5; D unresolved. CDR1 and CDR2 from the germline V gene are KGHDR and SFDVKD. The CDR3 runs 15 residues. The V gene lost 3 bases and the J gene lost 4 bases, with 12 bases spanning the gap. CDR3 residues: CATSDRAGPNQPQHF. The CDR3 bases are TGTGCCACCAGTGATCGGGCAGGACCTAATCAGCCCCAGCATTTT.

This clonotype was seen at least ten times. As DNA, the CDR3 is TGTGCCAGCAGCCGACTCGGGACAGGGGGGACTGGCTACACCTTC. Protein: CASSRLGTGGTGYTF. The rearrangement uses TRBV3-1 and TRBJ1-2; 11 nucleotides line up with TRBD1. The CDR3 has 15 amino acids. Germline V CDR1 and CDR2: LGHDT, YNNKEL (reference sequence). J was trimmed by 7 bases and V by 4 bases; bases with no gene match: 8.

A note on this clonotype: A junction end diverges from the germline sequence, so it may reflect a read error. The chain links TRBV7-9 to TRBJ2-2; possibly TRBD1 or TRBD2 for D (5 bases each). The V gene's germline CDR1 is SEHNR and CDR2 FQNEAQ (reference sequence). The CDR3 has 16 amino acids. CDR3: CASSSLGRADTGELFF. CDR3 coding DNA: TGTGCCAGCAGCTCCCTGGGCAGGGCGGACACCGGGGAGCTGTTTTTC.

About this clonotype itself: Sequence at one end of the junction differs from germline and may be a read error. The V and J genes are TRBV19 and TRBJ1-1; D remains unclear. CDR3 length equals 13 residues. Germline values: CDR1 LNHDA, CDR2 SQIVND (reference sequence). CDR3 residues: CASSTTLDTEAFF. DNA for the CDR3: TGTGCCAGCAGTACAACCTTAGACACTGAAGCTTTCTTT.

This clonotype was counted at least ten times. This sequence joins TRBV4-3 and TRBJ1-5; D remains unclear. This CDR3 comprises 13 residues. Germline V gene lookup returns CDR1 LGHNA and CDR2 YSLEER. Trimming removed 4 bases from V and 6 bases from J, with 10 bases in between. CDR3 bases: TGCGCCAGCAGCCGGGAGGTGGGTCAGCCCCAGCATTTT. Residues: CASSREVGQPQHF.

The chain couples TRBV3-1 to TRBJ2-5, with D perhaps being TRBD1 or TRBD2 (6 bases each). The CDR3 loop spans 13 amino acids. Germline values: CDR1 LGHDT, CDR2 YNNKEL (reference sequence). Trimming pared 10 bases from V and 0 bases from J, leaving 12 bases between. Here the CDR3 DNA reads TGTGCCACCGGGGGCCCGTACCAAGAGACCCAGTACTTC. Its translation: CATGGPYQETQYF.

The genes are TRBV7-9 and TRBJ2-6; 9 bases line up with TRBD1. CDR1 SEHNR and CDR2 FQNEAQ come from the germline V gene (reference sequence). The junction had 10 bases not matched to a gene; V was cut back by 5 bases and J by 2 bases. The CDR3 consists of 18 residues. The CDR3 DNA follows: TGTGCCAGCAGCCCGAGACAGGGGGGGGACCCTGGGGCCAACGTCCTGACTTTC. Translated: CASSPRQGGDPGANVLTF. Full variable domain (missing parts from reference TRBV7-9 and TRBJ2-6): DTGVSQNPRHKITKRGQNVTFRCDPISEHNRLYWYRQTLGQGPEFLTYFQNEAQLEKSRLLSDRFSAERPKGSFSTLEIQRTEQGDSAMYLCASSPRQGGDPGANVLTFGAGSRLTVL.